This is a list of T cell receptor beta chains from one sample in a study of T cells in Graves' hyperthyroidism and ophthalmopathy. TCRdb independently ran MiXCR on the multiplex PCR reads; one entry per CDR3 protein. The sample comprises approximately 600,000 distinct CDR3 sequences, roughly 20% of which are singletons, and around a third rests with the top ten. Sample: blood. These receptors all come from a man aged 25 to 45 with Graves' ophthalmopathy. Each CDR3 is given with its conserved first and last residue. A D gene is named only where the DNA matches it firmly. The listing skips clone size in some rows; elsewhere it reads once, few, many or a size class.

V: TRBV10-1
size: .
D: .
J: TRBJ2-2
CDR3: CASGRGSGELFF
DNA: TGCGCCAGCGGGAGAGGTTCCGGGGAGCTGTTTTTT

V: TRBV30
size: few
D: TRBD2
J: TRBJ2-7
CDR3: CARSVGGSSYEQYF
DNA: TGTGCCCGGAGTGTAGGCGGGAGTAGCTACGAGCAGTACTTC

V: TRBV3-1
size: .
D: TRBD2
J: TRBJ2-1
CDR3: CASSQDPRTSGRAYNEQFF
DNA: TGTGCCAGCAGCCAAGATCCGCGGACTAGCGGGAGGGCCTACAATGAGCAGTTCTTC

V: TRBV7-2
size: .
D: TRBD2
J: TRBJ2-7
CDR3: CASSQVRLAGFYEQYF
DNA: TGTGCCAGCAGCCAAGTCCGTCTAGCGGGCTTCTACGAGCAGTACTTC

V: TRBV27
size: few
D: TRBD1
J: TRBJ2-5
CDR3: CATRQGPIETQYF
DNA: TGTGCCACCAGACAGGGTCCGATAGAGACCCAGTACTTC

V: TRBV7-9
size: many
D: .
J: TRBJ1-2
CDR3: CASSLVGKSGDYGYTF
DNA: TGTGCCAGCAGCTTGGTTGGGAAGTCAGGGGATTATGGCTACACCTTC

V: TRBV27
size: few
D: TRBD1
J: TRBJ1-1
CDR3: CASSPLTGGYGTEAFF
DNA: TGTGCCAGCAGCCCCCTTACAGGGGGCTATGGGACTGAAGCTTTCTTT

V: TRBV19
size: many
D: .
J: TRBJ2-3
CDR3: CASSGRQGTDTQYF
DNA: TGTGCCAGTAGTGGGCGACAGGGCACAGATACGCAGTATTTT

V: TRBV11-2
size: few
D: TRBD2
J: TRBJ2-1
CDR3: CASSSNRGLAGLEQFF
DNA: TGTGCCAGCAGCTCGAATCGAGGACTAGCGGGACTTGAGCAGTTCTTC

V: TRBV19
size: many
D: .
J: TRBJ1-1
CDR3: CASRAGGGTEAFF
DNA: TGTGCCTCACGCGCGGGGGGTGGCACTGAAGCTTTCTTT

V: TRBV4-1
size: few
D: TRBD2
J: TRBJ2-3
CDR3: CASSHGLADGDTQYF
DNA: TGCGCCAGCAGCCACGGACTAGCGGATGGAGATACGCAGTATTTT

V: TRBV7-9
size: once
D: .
J: TRBJ1-2
CDR3: CASSVFPGFLDGYTF
DNA: TGTGCCAGCAGCGTATTCCCGGGGTTCCTCGATGGCTACACCTTC

V: TRBV5-1
size: many
D: .
J: TRBJ2-3
CDR3: CASSLGQGGTDTQYF
DNA: TGTGCCAGCAGCTTAGGGCAGGGGGGAACAGATACGCAGTATTTT

V: TRBV29-1
size: .
D: .
J: TRBJ1-1
CDR3: CSVDQTAEAFF
DNA: TGCAGCGTTGATCAAACCGCTGAAGCTTTCTTT

V: TRBV5-1
size: .
D: TRBD2
J: TRBJ2-5
CDR3: CASSRRAGGQGETQYF
DNA: TGCGCCAGCAGCAGGAGGGCGGGAGGCCAGGGGGAGACCCAGTACTTC

V: TRBV7-3
size: few
D: .
J: TRBJ2-3
CDR3: CASSQEMLGAQYF
DNA: TGTGCCAGCAGCCAGGAAATGTTGGGTGCGCAGTATTTT

V: TRBV28
size: .
D: TRBD1
J: TRBJ2-5
CDR3: CASSGTGVGSSQETQYF
DNA: TGTGCCAGCAGTGGAACAGGGGTGGGTAGCAGCCAAGAGACCCAGTACTTC

V: TRBV14
size: few
D: .
J: TRBJ2-5
CDR3: CASSFGQPQETQYF
DNA: TGTGCCAGCAGCTTTGGACAGCCCCAAGAGACCCAGTACTTC

V: TRBV5-6
size: few
D: TRBD1
J: TRBJ2-1
CDR3: CASSRPQGASSYNEQFF
DNA: TGTGCCAGCAGCCGCCCACAGGGGGCCAGCTCCTACAATGAGCAGTTCTTC

V: TRBV10-3
size: .
D: TRBD1
J: TRBJ2-2
CDR3: CATGQGNTGELFF
DNA: TGTGCCACTGGACAGGGGAACACCGGGGAGCTGTTTTTT

V: TRBV20-1
size: once
D: .
J: TRBJ2-1
CDR3: CSASIGPNEQFF
DNA: TGCAGTGCTAGTATAGGGCCAAATGAGCAGTTCTTC

V: TRBV12-3/TRBV12-4
size: many
D: TRBD1
J: TRBJ1-1
CDR3: CASSFPPGQGALNTEAFF
DNA: TGTGCCAGCAGTTTCCCACCGGGACAGGGGGCTTTAAACACTGAAGCTTTCTTT

V: TRBV10-3
size: many
D: TRBD1
J: TRBJ1-1
CDR3: CAITSGGSTEAFF
DNA: TGTGCCATCACTTCAGGGGGGAGCACTGAAGCTTTCTTT

V: TRBV7-2
size: few
D: TRBD2
J: TRBJ2-1
CDR3: CASSAGLAEGFF
DNA: TGTGCCAGCAGCGCAGGACTAGCGGAGGGGTTCTTC

V: TRBV6-1
size: few
D: .
J: TRBJ2-7
CDR3: CASILVTGTRTYEQYF
DNA: TGTGCCAGCATCTTGGTTACCGGGACAAGGACCTACGAGCAGTACTTC

V: TRBV5-1
size: .
D: TRBD2
J: TRBJ2-1
CDR3: CASSLPPFPGGLVDNEQFF
DNA: TGCGCCAGCAGCTTGCCTCCCTTCCCGGGGGGGCTGGTCGACAATGAGCAGTTCTTC

V: TRBV20-1
size: .
D: .
J: TRBJ1-1
CDR3: CSAREGNRDTEAFF
DNA: TGCAGTGCTAGAGAAGGGAATCGGGACACTGAAGCTTTCTTT

V: TRBV20-1
size: few
D: .
J: TRBJ2-3
CDR3: CSARDLAEDTDTQYF
DNA: TGCAGTGCTAGAGATCTGGCAGAAGACACAGATACGCAGTATTTT

V: TRBV10-1
size: .
D: .
J: TRBJ2-3
CDR3: CASSDVAGTYTDTQYF
DNA: TGCGCCAGCAGTGATGTAGCCGGGACCTACACAGATACGCAGTATTTT

V: TRBV12-5
size: .
D: TRBD2
J: TRBJ2-7
CDR3: CASGLVRRGRICEQYF
DNA: TGTGCTAGTGGTTTGGTAAGGCGCGGGAGAATTTGCGAGCAGTACTTC

V: TRBV28
size: many
D: TRBD2
J: TRBJ2-3
CDR3: CASSLSASGRLPGGQYF
DNA: TGTGCCAGCAGTTTATCGGCTAGCGGGAGGCTCCCAGGGGGGCAGTATTTT

V: TRBV7-2
size: .
D: TRBD1
J: TRBJ2-5
CDR3: CASSMTGFIGETQYF
DNA: TGTGCCAGCAGCATGACAGGGTTTATCGGAGAGACCCAGTACTTC

V: TRBV5-1
size: .
D: .
J: TRBJ2-7
CDR3: CASSLTGDGYEQYF
DNA: TGCGCCAGCAGCTTAACAGGAGATGGATACGAGCAGTACTTC

V: TRBV5-6
size: .
D: .
J: TRBJ2-2
CDR3: CASSLRGWNTGELFF
DNA: TGTGCCAGCAGCTTGAGGGGCTGGAACACCGGGGAGCTGTTTTTT

V: TRBV30
size: many
D: .
J: TRBJ1-1
CDR3: CAWGLVHTEAFF
DNA: TGTGCCTGGGGATTGGTACACACTGAAGCTTTCTTT

V: TRBV7-8
size: many
D: TRBD2
J: TRBJ2-1
CDR3: CASSGGLAGGLNEQFF
DNA: TGTGCCAGCAGCGGAGGCCTAGCGGGAGGGCTCAATGAGCAGTTCTTC

V: TRBV27
size: many
D: .
J: TRBJ1-1
CDR3: CASSPTDPSFPMNTEAFF
DNA: TGTGCCAGCAGTCCGACCGACCCCTCCTTCCCAATGAACACTGAAGCTTTCTTT

V: TRBV3-1
size: .
D: TRBD2
J: TRBJ2-3
CDR3: CASSRLGGREPDTQYF
DNA: TGTGCCAGCAGCCGCCTGGGCGGGAGGGAGCCAGATACGCAGTATTTT

V: TRBV7-8
size: .
D: .
J: TRBJ2-7
CDR3: CASSLAETAYEQYF
DNA: TGTGCCAGCAGCTTAGCGGAGACAGCCTACGAGCAGTACTTC

V: TRBV2
size: many
D: .
J: TRBJ1-6
CDR3: CASSERTPVNSPLHF
DNA: TGTGCCAGCAGTGAGAGGACACCCGTTAATTCACCCCTCCACTTT

V: TRBV3-1
size: many
D: TRBD2
J: TRBJ2-5
CDR3: CASSLVAGVETQYF
DNA: TGTGCCAGCAGCCTCGTAGCGGGAGTCGAGACCCAGTACTTC